This T cell receptor (beta chain) was obtained from a study of cytomegalovirus exposure and HLA in healthy donors. V trimming: 0 bases; J trimming: 1 base; junction bases outside the gene matches: 3. This CDR3 has 16 residues. CDR1 MNHEY and CDR2 SMNVEV come from the germline V gene (reference sequence). Broader study findings: Accurate HLA-A and HLA-B prediction from TCR beta sequences was reported for most subjects.

Remarks on this clone: Antigen unknown.

PCR used 60 Vbeta primers and 13 Jbeta primers. This table comes from immunoSEQ multiplex PCR, and its TCRdb copy is limited to in-frame clones, with some not included. This repertoire shows 180,000 or so clones, approximately 83% found once; its top ten account for 0.098%. V gene TRBV27 combines with J gene TRBJ2-1, with TRBD1 matching over 7 bases. The sample was PBMCs. This receptor was identified in a boy aged 2 to 9 in good health and CMV-seronegative. The CDR3 region is CASSLSTGRSYNEQFF. As DNA, the CDR3 is TGTGCCAGCAGTTTATCGACAGGGCGGTCCTACAATGAGCAGTTCTTC.